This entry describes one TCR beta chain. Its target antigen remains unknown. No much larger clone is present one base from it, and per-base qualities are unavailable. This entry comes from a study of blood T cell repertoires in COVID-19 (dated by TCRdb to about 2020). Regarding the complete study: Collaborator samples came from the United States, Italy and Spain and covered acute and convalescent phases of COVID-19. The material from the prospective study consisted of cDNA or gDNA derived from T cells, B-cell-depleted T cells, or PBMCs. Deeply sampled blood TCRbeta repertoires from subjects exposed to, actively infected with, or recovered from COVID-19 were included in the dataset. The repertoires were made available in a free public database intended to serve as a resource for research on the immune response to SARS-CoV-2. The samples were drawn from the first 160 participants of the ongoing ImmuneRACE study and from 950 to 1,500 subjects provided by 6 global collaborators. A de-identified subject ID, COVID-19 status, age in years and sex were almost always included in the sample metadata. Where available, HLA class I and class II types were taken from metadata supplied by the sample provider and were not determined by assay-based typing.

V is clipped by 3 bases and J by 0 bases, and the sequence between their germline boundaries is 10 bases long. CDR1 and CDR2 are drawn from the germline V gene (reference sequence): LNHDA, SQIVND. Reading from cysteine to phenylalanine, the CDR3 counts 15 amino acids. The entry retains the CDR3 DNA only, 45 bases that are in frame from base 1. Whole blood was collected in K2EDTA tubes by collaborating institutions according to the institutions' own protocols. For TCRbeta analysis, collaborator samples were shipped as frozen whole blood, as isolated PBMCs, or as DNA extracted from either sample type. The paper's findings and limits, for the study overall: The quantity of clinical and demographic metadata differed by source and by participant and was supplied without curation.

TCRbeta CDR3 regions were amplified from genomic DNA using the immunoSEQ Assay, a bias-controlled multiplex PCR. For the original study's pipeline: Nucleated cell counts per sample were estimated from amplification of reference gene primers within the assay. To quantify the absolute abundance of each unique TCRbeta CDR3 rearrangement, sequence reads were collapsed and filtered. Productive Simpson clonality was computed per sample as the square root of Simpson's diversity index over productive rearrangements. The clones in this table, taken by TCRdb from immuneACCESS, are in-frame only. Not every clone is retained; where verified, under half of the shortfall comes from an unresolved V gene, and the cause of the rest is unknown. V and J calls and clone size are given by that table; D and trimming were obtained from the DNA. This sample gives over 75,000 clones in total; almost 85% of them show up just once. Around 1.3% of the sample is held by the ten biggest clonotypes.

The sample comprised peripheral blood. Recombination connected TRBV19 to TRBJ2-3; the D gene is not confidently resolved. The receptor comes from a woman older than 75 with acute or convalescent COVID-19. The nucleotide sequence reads TGTGCCAGTAGTATCGGGTCTGCTAGCACAGATACGCAGTATTTT. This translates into CASSIGSASTDTQYF.